What follows are 6 T cell receptor beta chains derived from one specimen sequenced in a study of HIV-infected patients and healthy controls. No cell fractionation was done, so the repertoire covers all unsorted peripheral blood T cells. Alpha and beta constant-region primers primed reverse transcription of 400 to 500 ng RNA. Each of the alpha and beta chains got its own library through chain-specific third strand synthesis with indices. TCRdb used MiXCR to reprocess the 5' RACE reads, holding one entry per CDR3 protein. The sample carries under 20,000 distinct CDR3 sequences, about a tenth recorded once. Input material: blood. These receptors were taken from an adult in good health.

This clonotype occurred many times. This rearrangement joins TRBV7-2 to TRBJ1-5, with a tentative D call TRBD1 (5 bases). V lost 2 bases and J lost 8, with 19 bases in between. The germline V gene has CDR1 SGHTA and CDR2 FQGNSA. The CDR3 totals 16 residues. This CDR3 reads CASSLTRQYDGEPQHF. The CDR3 region has the DNA TGTGCCAGCAGCTTAACACGACAGTACGACGGCGAGCCCCAGCATTTT.

This clonotype was picked up many times. J is TRBJ2-3 and V is TRBV6-5; perhaps TRBD2 as D (6 bases). The CDR3 sequence is 15 residues long. V lost 0 bases to trimming and J lost 5 bases, with 12 bases between them. From germline, CDR1 is MNHEY and CDR2 SVGAGI. In nucleotides, the CDR3 is TGTGCCAGCAGTTACTCCAGCGGGTTGGGAGATACGCAGTATTTT. It translates to CASSYSSGLGDTQYF.

There are a few counts of this clonotype. The gene calls are TRBV5-5 and TRBJ2-7; TRBD1 matches 8 bases. Per the germline V gene, CDR1 is SGHKS and CDR2 is YYEKEE (reference sequence). The CDR3 is 13 residues long. V lost 1 base, J lost 4 bases, and 1 base stayed unmatched. In nucleotides, the CDR3 is TGTGCCAGCAGCTTGACAGGGGGTTACGAGCAGTACTTC. This gives the protein CASSLTGGYEQYF.

This clonotype was picked up many times. The chain carries TRBV27 and TRBJ2-7; TRBD1 or TRBD2 may be the D gene (6 bases each). With 0 bases removed from V and 5 bases from J, the gap between germline ends came to 11 bases. The length of the CDR3 is 14 residues. Germline CDR1 MNHEY, CDR2 SMNVEV (reference sequence). The CDR3 is CASSLSPGANEQYF. CDR3 coding DNA: TGTGCCAGCAGTTTATCCCCGGGGGCCAACGAGCAGTACTTC.

In this sample, this clonotype turned up many times. This chain connects TRBV24-1 to TRBJ1-1; D unresolved. There are 16 residues in the CDR3. Germline V lookup: CDR1 KGHDR, CDR2 SFDVKD. Trimming removed 3 bases at V and 2 bases at J, with 15 bases between. The CDR3 loop reads CATSDAPRSNNTEAFF. The CDR3 DNA is TGTGCCACCAGTGATGCCCCCCGCAGCAATAACACTGAAGCTTTCTTT.

This clonotype was detected ten times or more. The chain employs TRBV11-3 and TRBJ2-1; no definite D call. The V end lost 5 bases, the J end lost 6 bases, and 11 bases lay between the germline ends. Germline CDR1 and CDR2: SGHNT and YENEEA. There are 13 residues in the CDR3. The CDR3: CASSPGKGNEQFF. The CDR3, as DNA: TGTGCCAGCAGCCCCGGAAAGGGCAATGAGCAGTTCTTC.